The clone carrying this T cell receptor beta chain was seen once. The data were obtained in a study of control samples from healthy donors and cancer patients. The V gene lost 6 bases and the J gene lost 3 bases, with 6 bases spanning the gap. CDR3 length: 12 residues. Germline V gene data show CDR1 as MDHEN and CDR2 as SYDVKM. Method: immunoSEQ multiplex PCR; TCRdb's copy keeps in-frame clones and lacks some. The sample lists 150,000 to 200,000 clones, about nine tenths occurring once. The rearrangement uses TRBV28 and TRBJ2-1; D remains ambiguous. This TCR came from a woman aged 25-40 years in good health. Sequenced sample: blood. In DNA form, the CDR3 reads TGTGCCAGCAGCCCCGACTACAATGAGCAGTTCTTC. Its protein is CASSPDYNEQFF.